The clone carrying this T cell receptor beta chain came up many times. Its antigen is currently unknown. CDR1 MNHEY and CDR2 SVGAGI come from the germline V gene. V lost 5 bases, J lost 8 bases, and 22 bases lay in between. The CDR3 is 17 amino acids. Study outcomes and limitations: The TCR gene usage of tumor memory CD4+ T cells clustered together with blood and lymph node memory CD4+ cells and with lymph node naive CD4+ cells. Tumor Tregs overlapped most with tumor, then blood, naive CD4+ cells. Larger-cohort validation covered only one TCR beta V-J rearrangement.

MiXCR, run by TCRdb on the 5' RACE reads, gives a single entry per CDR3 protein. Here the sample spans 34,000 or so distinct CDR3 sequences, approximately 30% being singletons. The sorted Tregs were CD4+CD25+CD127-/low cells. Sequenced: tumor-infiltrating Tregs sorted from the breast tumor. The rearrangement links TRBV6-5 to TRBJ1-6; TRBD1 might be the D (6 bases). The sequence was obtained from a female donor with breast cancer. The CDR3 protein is CASSLHHLQGGDSPLHF. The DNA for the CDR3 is TGTGCCAGCAGTCTACACCACCTACAGGGAGGGGATTCACCCCTCCACTTT.